These 18 T cell receptor beta chains came from one sample sequenced in a study of T cell responses to AZD1222 COVID-19 vaccine listed by TCRdb under 2021. The library was built by means of the immunoSEQ multiplex PCR assay. TCRdb carries this immuneACCESS record with in-frame sequences only. Its versions omit some clonotypes, under half of them owing to an unresolved V gene in the studies checked, with the rest unexplained. The sample includes about 150,000 clones, with less than 95% observed a single time. Together, the top ten hold about 1.3% of the sample. The time point label, read with the paper, signifies: baseline before first vaccination. Sequencing used peripheral blood, obtained on day 0 of AZD1222 vaccination. The receptors originated from an adult in good health.

The J gene is TRBJ2-7, the V gene TRBV28; maybe TRBD1 (5 bases). Per the germline V gene, CDR1 is MDHEN and CDR2 is SYDVKM. V was shortened by 2 bases and J by 2 bases, with 10 bases between the two germline ends. This CDR3 region has 14 residues. CDR3 sequence (DNA): TGTGCCAGCAGTTTACGGACAACCACCTACGAGCAGTACGTC. Protein product: CASSLRTTTYEQYV.

The CDR3 DNA reads as TGCGCCAGCAGCTTGGGTCCCGGGGGCTACGAGCAGTACGTC. As protein: CASSLGPGGYEQYV. The rearrangement uses TRBV5-1 and TRBJ2-7, with TRBD2 as a possible D gene (6 bases). The V end was cut by 0 bases, the J end by 3 bases, with 10 bases between. Germline assignment: CDR1 SGHRS and CDR2 YFSETQ. The CDR3 sequence is 14 residues long.

This chain links TRBV2 with TRBJ1-3; D is unresolved. Germline CDR1 is SNHLY and CDR2 is FYNNEI. V was cut by 1 base and J by 0 bases, with 13 bases left in between. The CDR3 has 17 amino acids. As DNA, the CDR3 is TGTGCCAGCAGTGAAGAGGGCGCGGCGAGCTCTGGAAACACCATATATTTT. Translating it yields CASSEEGAASSGNTIYF.

The V and J genes are TRBV14 and TRBJ2-6; 10 bases are shared with TRBD2. Germline lookup yields CDR1 SGHDN and CDR2 FVKESK. The V gene end was trimmed by 0 bases and the J gene end by 0 bases; junction bases not matched to a gene: 8. The CDR3 runs 20 residues. The CDR3 nucleotides read TGTGCCAGCAGCCAAGATCAATTACTAGCGGGACGCTCTGGGGCCAACGTCCTGACTTTC. It translates to CASSQDQLLAGRSGANVLTF.

V gene TRBV7-9 combines with J gene TRBJ1-1; D uncertain. This CDR3 region has 12 residues. CDR1 is SEHNR, CDR2 FQNEAQ, per germline (reference sequence). The V gene lost 0 bases and the J gene lost 6 bases, with 5 bases spanning the gap. CDR3: CASSLAGAEAFF. CDR3 DNA: TGTGCCAGCAGCTTAGCAGGCGCTGAAGCTTTCTTT.

This clone was detected only once. V is TRBV7-2 and J is TRBJ2-1, with D hard to call. The CDR3 is 14 amino acids. Trimming pared 8 bases from V and 0 bases from J, leaving 11 bases between. The V gene's germline CDR1 is SGHTA and CDR2 FQGNSA. The DNA for the CDR3 is TGTGCCAGCGGTCGAAGGAGCTCCTACAATGAGCAGTTCTTC. This codes for CASGRRSSYNEQFF.

The CDR3 DNA reads as TGTGCCAGCAGTGCCTCTTTTGGAGGGACTGAAGCTTTCTTT. It specifies CASSASFGGTEAFF. This chain links TRBV2 with TRBJ1-1; D remains unclear. CDR1 and CDR2 (germline): SNHLY, FYNNEI. Trimming cost V 4 bases and J 5 bases, with 14 bases left between them. The CDR3 runs 14 residues.

CDR3 bases: TGTGCCAGTAGCGGGATTCCGACTGGTAACACAGATACGCAGTATTTT. Translating it yields CASSGIPTGNTDTQYF. V gene TRBV19 combines with J gene TRBJ2-3; perhaps TRBD2 as D (5 bases). CDR3 length: 16 amino acids. Trimming removed 6 bases at V and 2 bases at J, with 18 bases between. Germline assignment: CDR1 LNHDA and CDR2 SQIVND (reference sequence).

The gene calls are TRBV5-1 and TRBJ2-5; D is perhaps TRBD1 or TRBD2 (5 bases each). Trimming stripped 0 bases from V and 1 base from J, with 10 bases between. The germline V gene has CDR1 SGHRS and CDR2 YFSETQ. The CDR3 covers 15 residues. CDR3 DNA sequence: TGCGCCAGCAGCTTGGGCAGAGGGGTCCAAGAGACCCAGTACTTC. Its protein is CASSLGRGVQETQYF.

The rearrangement uses TRBV5-1 and TRBJ2-5, with D maybe TRBD2 (7 bases). CDR1 is SGHRS and CDR2 is YFSETQ in the germline V gene. The CDR3 extends over 16 amino acids. V was pared by 4 bases and J by 5 bases, with 21 bases between. Written as DNA, the CDR3 is TGCGCCAGCAGCACCTCCACCGGGGGGCGGATCGAGACCCAGTACTTC. Its protein product is CASSTSTGGRIETQYF.

The chain carries TRBV4-1 and TRBJ1-4; D gene uncertain. Trimming removed 1 base from V and 0 bases from J, with 9 bases in between. This CDR3 region has 16 residues. The germline gives CDR1 MGHRA, CDR2 YSYEKL. CDR3 coding DNA: TGCGCCAGCAGCCAAGCGCGAGGTTCAACTAATGAAAAACTGTTTTTT. Encoded protein: CASSQARGSTNEKLFF.

The V and J genes are TRBV29-1 and TRBJ2-5, with TRBD1 identical over 7 bases. The CDR3 has 16 amino acids. Germline V gives CDR1 SQVTM, CDR2 ANQGSEA. V was pared by 8 bases and J by 0 bases, with 15 bases of the junction left unmatched. The CDR3 sequence is CSTSARGRDNQETQYF. CDR3 coding DNA: TGCAGCACCTCCGCTAGGGGGCGCGACAACCAAGAGACCCAGTACTTC.

This clone was counted a single time. The gene calls are TRBV12-3 or TRBV12-4 and TRBJ1-1; D remains ambiguous. The CDR3 is 13 residues long. V dropped 2 bases and J dropped 0 bases, with 4 bases sitting between them. The CDR3 loop reads CASSLRVNTEAFF. CDR3 in DNA: TGTGCCAGCAGTTTAAGGGTGAACACTGAAGCTTTCTTT.

The rearrangement links TRBV4-1 to TRBJ2-7; a weak D match, TRBD2 (5 bases). CDR3 length equals 14 residues. CDR1 and CDR2 (germline): MGHRA, YSYEKL. The V end was cut by 4 bases, the J end by 5 bases, with 15 bases between. The CDR3 DNA reads as TGCGCCAGCAGCCCATCCGGAGGTTCACACGAGCAGTACGTC. It yields the protein CASSPSGGSHEQYV.

The chain uses TRBV4-3 and TRBJ1-3; the D is unclear. In germline, CDR1 is LGHNA, CDR2 YSLEER. The CDR3 is made up of 14 amino acids. With 0 bases removed from V and 3 bases from J, the gap between germline ends came to 6 bases. DNA of the CDR3: TGCGCCAGCAGCCAAGATCTGGTTGGAAACACCATATATTTT. This codes for CASSQDLVGNTIYF.

V usage is TRBV13 and J usage is TRBJ1-2; 8 nucleotides match TRBD1. After removal of 4 bases from V and 1 base from J, the junction contained 8 bases not matched to a gene. CDR3 size: 16 residues. Germline CDR1 and CDR2: PRHDT and FYEKMQ (reference sequence). The CDR3 spells CASSSTGVRYNYGYTF. The CDR3 DNA reads as TGTGCCAGCAGCTCGACAGGGGTTAGGTATAACTATGGCTACACCTTC.

V usage is TRBV30 and J usage is TRBJ2-3, with 13 bases lining up with TRBD2. Trimming at V came to 7 bases and at J to 6 bases, leaving 10 bases not matched to a gene. The CDR3 is 15 residues long. Per the germline V gene, CDR1 is GTSNPN and CDR2 is SVGIG (reference sequence). The CDR3 loop is CALLPGLAGTDTQYF. Written as DNA, the CDR3 is TGTGCCTTGCTACCGGGACTAGCGGGGACGGATACGCAGTATTTT.

CDR3 sequence reads: CASSERLGSSGNTIYF. The CDR3 coding sequence is TGTGCCAGCAGTGAACGACTGGGCAGCTCTGGAAACACCATATATTTT. J is TRBJ1-3 and V is TRBV2, with no clear D. Germline values: CDR1 SNHLY, CDR2 FYNNEI. Trimming left V 2 bases short and J 0 bases short, with 11 bases between. The CDR3 runs to 16 residues.